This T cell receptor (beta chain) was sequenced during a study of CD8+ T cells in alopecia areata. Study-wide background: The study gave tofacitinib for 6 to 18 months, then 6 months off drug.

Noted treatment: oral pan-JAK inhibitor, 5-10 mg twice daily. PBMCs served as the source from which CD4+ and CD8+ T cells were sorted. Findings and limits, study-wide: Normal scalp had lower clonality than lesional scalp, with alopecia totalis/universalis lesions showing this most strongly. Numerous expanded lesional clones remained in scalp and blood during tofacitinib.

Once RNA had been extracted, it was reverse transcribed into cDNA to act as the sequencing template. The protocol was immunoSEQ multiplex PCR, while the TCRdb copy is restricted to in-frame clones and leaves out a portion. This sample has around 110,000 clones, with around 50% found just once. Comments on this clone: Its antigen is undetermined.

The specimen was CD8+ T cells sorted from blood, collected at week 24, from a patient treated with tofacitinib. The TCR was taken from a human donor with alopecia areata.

The CDR3 region has the DNA TGTGCCAGCAGTTACGGGCTAGCGGGGGGTGAGCAGTACTTC. Translation: CASSYGLAGGEQYF. The gene calls are TRBV6-5 and TRBJ2-7; 11 bases line up with TRBD2. Germline V gives CDR1 MNHEY, CDR2 SVGAGI. J was trimmed by 7 bases and V by 2 bases; bases with no gene match: 4. The CDR3 is 14 residues long.